The clone carrying this TCR beta chain has at least ten counts. The antigen is undetermined. Germline V gene lookup returns CDR1 SGHTA and CDR2 FQGTGA. This CDR3 contains 17 residues. The V gene end was trimmed by 1 base and the J gene end by 0 bases; junction bases not matched to a gene: 8. This entry is derived from a study of CD8 T cells in ankylosing spondylitis. Each CDR3 protein gets one entry after TCRdb re-called the 5' RACE reads with MiXCR. In the table there are about 840,000 distinct CDR3 sequences, approximately 12% of which are singletons. The study, taken as a whole, reports: Enrichment of disease-linked clones was reportedly significant in matched ankylosing spondylitis synovial fluid. CD8+ disease-linked clones were present at relatively low frequencies in blood. Made up of eight highly homologous variants, a TCR beta motif appeared characteristic of ankylosing spondylitis blood.

The sequenced material came from blood, either unsorted or a sorted T cell fraction (not recorded which). The sequence came from a male donor with ankylosing spondylitis. The rearrangement joins TRBV7-3 to TRBJ1-1, with TRBD1 matching 7 bases. The CDR3 DNA reads TGTGCCAGCAGCTTAAGGGCAGGGGGGATAATGAACACTGAAGCTTTCTTT. This gives the protein CASSLRAGGIMNTEAFF.